These T cell receptor beta chains were read from a single sample in a study of immune heterogeneity within non-small cell lung tumors. TCRdb called the multiplex PCR reads again in MiXCR, with one record for every CDR3 protein. The sample lists some 2,500 distinct CDR3 sequences; roughly 48% were seen once. Sequences were obtained from lung tumor tissue. The receptors shown here come from a man in his fifties with non-small cell lung cancer. Both conserved end residues are part of each CDR3. The order of the fields is V gene, clone size, J gene, D gene, CDR3 protein, CDR3 DNA. The D gene is left open where the match is weak. Clone size, where shown, is once, few, many, or a class for clones that have expanded.

>TRBV2|few|TRBJ1-5|TRBD1
CASKGQGGQPQHF
TGTGCCAGCAAAGGACAGGGCGGTCAGCCCCAGCATTTT
>TRBV19|.|TRBJ2-3|.
CASMENADTQYF
TGTGCCAGTATGGAGAACGCAGATACGCAGTATTTT
>TRBV27|medium-sized|TRBJ2-1|TRBD2
CASSLAGGSVDEQFF
TGTGCCAGCAGTTTGGCGGGCGGGAGTGTCGATGAGCAGTTCTTC
>TRBV5-1|medium-sized|TRBJ2-2|TRBD1
CASSYRTGSAGELFF
TGCGCCAGCAGCTATCGGACAGGGTCCGCCGGGGAGCTGTTTTTT
>TRBV12-3/TRBV12-4|.|TRBJ2-3|.
CASSQLQGLRDTQYF
TGTGCCAGCAGCCAGCTGCAGGGGTTGCGAGATACGCAGTATTTT
>TRBV6-1|.|TRBJ2-5|.
CASSFERRGTQYF
TGTGCCAGCAGTTTTGAGCGGCGGGGGACCCAGTACTTC
>TRBV20-1|.|TRBJ2-7|.
CSARQLIQSYEQYF
TGCAGTGCTAGACAGCTTATTCAATCCTACGAGCAGTACTTC
>TRBV11-1|few|TRBJ2-7|TRBD2
CASSGPYEQYF
TGTGCCAGTAGCGGGCCTTACGAGCAGTACTTC
>TRBV7-8|medium-sized|TRBJ2-7|TRBD2
CASSVPGLAPSEQYF
TGTGCCAGCAGCGTGCCGGGACTAGCTCCCAGCGAGCAGTACTTC
>TRBV12-5|.|TRBJ1-3|TRBD1
CASGPPEGGGSGNTIYF
TGTGCTAGTGGTCCCCCGGAAGGGGGCGGCTCTGGAAACACCATATATTTT
>TRBV7-2|few|TRBJ1-2|.
CASSPQFSKPGDYGYTF
TGTGCCAGCAGCCCTCAGTTCTCCAAGCCCGGGGACTATGGCTACACCTTC
>TRBV19|medium-sized|TRBJ1-5|TRBD1
CASQTGRDQPQHF
TGTGCCAGCCAGACAGGGAGGGACCAGCCCCAGCATTTT
>TRBV14|few|TRBJ1-2|.
CASSQDPGGVYGYTF
TGTGCCAGCAGCCAAGATCCCGGGGGCGTCTATGGCTACACCTTC
>TRBV27|.|TRBJ2-1|TRBD2
CASSWEGLVRNEQFF
TGTGCCAGCAGCTGGGAGGGACTAGTACGCAATGAGCAGTTCTTC
>TRBV3-1|.|TRBJ1-6|.
CASSQGAIPLHF
TGTGCCAGCAGCCAAGGTGCAATACCCCTCCACTTT
>TRBV6-1|large|TRBJ1-6|TRBD1
CASSRNRTGEDSPLHF
TGTGCCAGCAGTCGGAATCGGACAGGGGAGGATTCACCCCTCCACTTT
>TRBV28|.|TRBJ2-7|TRBD2
CASTVSGSYYEQYF
TGTGCCAGCACCGTTAGCGGGAGTTACTACGAGCAGTACTTC
>TRBV15|.|TRBJ1-2|TRBD1
CATSRAGQGNNYGYTF
TGTGCCACCAGCAGAGCGGGACAGGGCAACAACTATGGCTACACCTTC
>TRBV5-8|medium-sized|TRBJ2-4|TRBD1
CASSLLGQGRYIQYF
TGTGCCAGCAGCTTACTGGGACAGGGGAGATACATTCAGTACTTC
>TRBV7-6|medium-sized|TRBJ2-2|.
CASSRLTGELFF
TGTGCCAGCAGCCGCCTGACCGGGGAGCTGTTTTTT
>TRBV28|medium-sized|TRBJ2-7|TRBD2
CASSLLAWEQYF
TGTGCCAGCAGCCTACTAGCGTGGGAGCAGTACTTC
>TRBV5-1|.|TRBJ2-7|.
CASSLEGRVNYEQYF
TGCGCCAGCAGCTTGGAAGGCAGGGTGAACTACGAGCAGTACTTC
>TRBV2|.|TRBJ1-1|.
CASSVGPPLAEAFF
TGTGCCAGCAGTGTCGGTCCACCTCTCGCTGAAGCTTTCTTT
>TRBV6-1|few|TRBJ2-5|TRBD1
CASTPLGGASETQYF
TGTGCCAGCACCCCCCTAGGGGGCGCTTCAGAGACCCAGTACTTC
>TRBV5-1|hyperexpanded|TRBJ2-7|TRBD2
CASSAGTSGRYEQYF
TGCGCCAGCAGCGCCGGGACTAGCGGGAGGTACGAGCAGTACTTC
>TRBV20-1|.|TRBJ1-6|.
CSARGEGNSPLHF
TGCAGTGCTAGAGGTGAGGGGAATTCACCCCTCCACTTT
>TRBV19|medium-sized|TRBJ1-1|.
CASSIGTRPNTEAFF
TGTGCCAGTAGTATAGGGACACGACCGAACACTGAAGCTTTCTTT
>TRBV7-9|few|TRBJ2-7|TRBD2
CASSLASGRPYEQYF
TGTGCCAGCAGCTTAGCTAGCGGGAGGCCTTACGAGCAGTACTTC
>TRBV12-3/TRBV12-4|once|TRBJ1-5|.
CASSLAGSNQPQHF
TGTGCCAGCAGTTTAGCAGGGAGCAATCAGCCCCAGCATTTT
>TRBV7-6|.|TRBJ2-7|.
CASSLEGKTYEQYF
TGTGCCAGCAGCTTAGAAGGCAAAACCTACGAGCAGTACTTC
>TRBV7-6|medium-sized|TRBJ1-1|.
CASSLAGENTEAFF
TGTGCCAGCAGCTTAGCGGGGGAGAACACTGAAGCTTTCTTT
>TRBV6-1|.|TRBJ1-1|.
CASSEEGGWTEAFF
TGTGCCAGCAGTGAAGAAGGGGGGTGGACTGAAGCTTTCTTT
>TRBV28|.|TRBJ1-2|TRBD1
CASRTTGEGYYGYTF
TGTGCCAGCAGGACGACAGGGGAAGGCTACTATGGCTACACCTTC
>TRBV13|.|TRBJ1-1|.
CASGLKNTEAFF
TGTGCCAGCGGCTTGAAGAACACTGAAGCTTTCTTT
>TRBV12-3/TRBV12-4|.|TRBJ2-2|TRBD1
CASTDRDTGELFF
TGTGCCAGCACGGACAGGGACACCGGGGAGCTGTTTTTT
>TRBV28|once|TRBJ1-2|.
CASSPSRRGNVYGYTF
TGTGCCAGCAGTCCCTCCAGGAGAGGGAATGTGTATGGCTACACCTTC
>TRBV6-2/TRBV6-3|.|TRBJ2-7|.
CASRLDTGPNYSYEQYF
TGTGCCAGCAGACTTGATACAGGCCCCAACTATTCCTACGAGCAGTACTTC
>TRBV7-2|.|TRBJ2-1|.
CASSLIADSYNEQFF
TGTGCCAGCAGCTTAATAGCGGACTCCTACAATGAGCAGTTCTTC
>TRBV29-1|.|TRBJ1-4|.
CSVESSVDSSFEKLFF
TGCAGCGTTGAATCTTCGGTAGACAGTTCCTTCGAAAAACTGTTTTTT
>TRBV19|once|TRBJ2-1|.
CASSPRLGSSYNEQFF
TGTGCCAGTAGTCCCCGTTTGGGGAGCTCCTACAATGAGCAGTTCTTC
>TRBV27|once|TRBJ1-6|TRBD1
CASSLFRQGNSPLHF
TGTGCCAGCAGTTTATTCCGACAGGGTAATTCACCCCTCCACTTT
>TRBV19|.|TRBJ2-1|TRBD2
CASRGTSGYSYNEQFF
TGTGCCAGTAGAGGAACTAGCGGCTACTCCTACAATGAGCAGTTCTTC
>TRBV7-9|.|TRBJ2-1|.
CASSLVGAPFF
TGTGCCAGCAGCTTGGTCGGGGCTCCGTTCTTC
>TRBV5-1|.|TRBJ2-7|.
CASSLGYSPEQYF
TGCGCCAGCAGCTTGGGGTACTCGCCAGAGCAGTACTTC
>TRBV30|large|TRBJ2-2|.
CAVKGPNTGELFF
TGTGCCGTAAAGGGACCGAACACCGGGGAGCTGTTTTTT
>TRBV28|large|TRBJ2-1|TRBD1
CASSLLQGAIKTHEQFF
TGTGCCAGCAGTTTACTACAGGGGGCGATAAAGACCCATGAGCAGTTCTTC
>TRBV28|.|TRBJ2-5|TRBD1
CASSSKDRRQETQYF
TGTGCCAGCAGTAGTAAGGACAGGCGGCAAGAGACCCAGTACTTC
>TRBV5-1|.|TRBJ2-5|.
CASSLGHKETQYF
TGCGCCAGCAGCCTTGGGCATAAAGAGACCCAGTACTTC
>TRBV19|.|TRBJ2-5|TRBD1
CASSSPGQGVLETQYF
TGTGCCAGTAGTTCCCCGGGACAGGGCGTGTTGGAGACCCAGTACTTC
>TRBV14|once|TRBJ2-7|TRBD2
CASSLGTSVRAPYEQYF
TGTGCCAGCAGCCTCGGGACTAGCGTGAGGGCCCCCTACGAGCAGTACTTC
>TRBV7-9|medium-sized|TRBJ1-4|.
CASSLGETGFPTNEKLFF
TGTGCCAGCAGCTTAGGGGAGACAGGATTTCCAACTAATGAAAAACTGTTTTTT
>TRBV20-1|few|TRBJ2-4|TRBD2
CSAPSPGTSPVF
TGCAGTGCTCCCTCCCCCGGGACTAGTCCTGTCTTC
>TRBV5-1|.|TRBJ2-7|.
CASSSGRWYEQYF
TGCGCCAGCAGCTCAGGCAGGTGGTACGAGCAGTACTTC
>TRBV6-2/TRBV6-3|few|TRBJ2-3|.
CASSYIGDTQYF
TGTGCCAGCAGTTACATTGGAGATACGCAGTATTTT
>TRBV15|.|TRBJ2-3|.
CATSRGEDTQYF
TGTGCCACCAGCAGAGGGGAAGATACGCAGTATTTT
>TRBV2|few|TRBJ1-2|.
CASRRDQGRSYGYTF
TGTGCCAGCAGACGCGACCAAGGGAGAAGCTATGGCTACACCTTC
>TRBV10-1|medium-sized|TRBJ1-5|TRBD1
CASSERDRGNQPQHF
TGCGCCAGCAGTGAACGGGACAGGGGGAATCAGCCCCAGCATTTT
>TRBV15|.|TRBJ2-7|.
CATSTDRYEQYF
TGTGCCACCAGCACCGACAGATACGAGCAGTACTTC
>TRBV6-1|large|TRBJ2-7|.
CASSYGTGISYEQYF
TGTGCCAGCAGTTACGGGACCGGCATTTCCTACGAGCAGTACTTC